A single sample is the source of the 18 T cell receptor beta chains below, sequenced in a study of persistence of HIV-infected CD4 T cells. The antigens of these receptors remain unknown. Sequencing used immunoSEQ version 4 in survey mode. Profiled with immunoSEQ multiplex PCR; TCRdb holds only in-frame clones, not every one. Of under 40,000 clones in the sample, approximately 70% were seen once. Cells were stimulated with overlapping HIV-1 Gag 15-mer peptides. CD4+ T cells upregulating both CD40 ligand and CD69 were sorted as responding cells. The starting material was CD4+ T cells sorted from PBMCs after roughly 18-hour stimulation, obtained from a patient who received antiretroviral therapy. Receptors were obtained from an adult man with HIV who was CMV-seropositive.

V gene TRBV4-1 combines with J gene TRBJ2-3; either TRBD1 or TRBD2 may fit D (7 bases each). V lost 0 bases, J lost 10 bases, and 29 bases lay in between. The CDR3 length is 19 residues. Germline CDR1 is MGHRA and CDR2 is YSYEKL. CDR3 in DNA: TGCGCCAGCAGCCAAGATCTATTCGGACTACTAGCAGGGGGGGCGCCGCAGTATTTT. Protein: CASSQDLFGLLAGGAPQYF.

The chain combines TRBV5-1 with TRBJ1-1, with D possibly TRBD1 on 6 matching bases. Germline CDR1 SGHRS, CDR2 YFSETQ. Deletions cut 0 bases from V and 4 bases from J, with 13 bases between. The CDR3 is 15 residues long. CDR3 amino acids: CASSLAGVQGTEAFF. In DNA, the CDR3 is TGCGCCAGCAGCTTGGCAGGGGTTCAGGGCACTGAAGCTTTCTTT.

This sequence joins TRBV27 and TRBJ1-6, with D tentatively TRBD1 (5 bases). The germline gives CDR1 MNHEY, CDR2 SMNVEV (reference sequence). Deletions cut 5 bases from V and 9 bases from J, with 14 bases between. The CDR3 covers 14 residues. The CDR3 DNA follows: TGTGCCAGCAGTCCAGGACCTAGGGGTTCACCCCTCCACTTT. Encoded protein: CASSPGPRGSPLHF.

The chain couples TRBV6-5 to TRBJ1-5; D gene ambiguous. CDR3 length: 13 residues. Germline V CDR1 and CDR2: MNHEY, SVGAGI. Trimming took off 0 bases at V and 4 bases at J, with 4 bases between the two ends. Written as DNA, the CDR3 is TGTGCCAGCAGTTACTCCGTAAATCAGCCCCAGCATTTT. Its translation is CASSYSVNQPQHF.

The chain is built from TRBV6-2 or TRBV6-3 and TRBJ2-7; 7 bases fit TRBD1. CDR3 length: 15 residues. V lost 5 bases, J lost 2 bases, and 9 bases stayed unmatched. Germline CDR1 is MNHEY and CDR2 is SVGEGT. The chain's CDR3 is CASSNSYRGPYEQYF. The CDR3 region has the DNA TGTGCCAGCAGTAATTCATACAGGGGACCCTACGAGCAGTACTTC.

CDR3 region: CASSHLQGNRYEQYF. DNA of the CDR3: TGTGCCAGCAGCCACCTACAGGGTAACCGCTACGAGCAGTACTTC. This chain uses TRBV3-1 (or the pseudogene TRBV3-2) with TRBJ2-7; a weak D match, TRBD1 (6 bases). The germline CDR1 and CDR2 sequences are LGHDT and YNNKEL (reference sequence). V was trimmed by 3 bases and J by 3 bases, leaving 15 bases between them. CDR3 length equals 15 residues.

About this clone itself: The same CDR3 can be traced to other DNA sequences in this sample. This chain joins TRBV28 and TRBJ2-2; D is uncertain. CDR3 length equals 12 residues. V was cut by 3 bases and J by 5 bases, with 4 bases left in between. Germline lookup yields CDR1 MDHEN and CDR2 SYDVKM. The CDR3 is CASSFPTGELFF. CDR3 DNA sequence: TGTGCCAGCAGTTTTCCGACCGGGGAGCTGTTTTTT.

The genes are TRBV27 and TRBJ2-2; no reliable D call. The ends were cut back, 5 bases at V and 4 bases at J, with 8 bases in the middle. Germline loops: CDR1 MNHEY, CDR2 SMNVEV (reference sequence). The CDR3 covers 13 residues. The CDR3 region is CASSLRVTGELFF. DNA of the CDR3: TGTGCCAGCAGTCTGAGAGTCACCGGGGAGCTGTTTTTT.

The rearrangement joins TRBV18 to TRBJ1-1; D is undetermined. The CDR3 covers 15 residues. Germline-derived CDR1 and CDR2 are KGHSH and LQKENI. V was trimmed by 3 bases and J by 4 bases, leaving 15 bases between them. In nucleotides, the CDR3 is TGTGCCAGCTCACCTCGATCGGGTGGTAGCACTGAAGCTTTCTTT. The encoded protein is CASSPRSGGSTEAFF.

The chain joins TRBV9 to TRBJ1-2; D remains unclear. The CDR3 covers 15 residues. V was pared by 4 bases and J by 8 bases, with 21 bases between. Germline V gene sequence: CDR1 SGDLS, CDR2 YYNGEE. The CDR3 bases are TGTGCCAGCAGCCCTAGCTCGCTCATTGTGACGGGCTACACCTTC. Protein product: CASSPSSLIVTGYTF. The whole variable domain, remainder taken from reference TRBV9 and TRBJ1-2, is DSGVTQTPKHLITATGQRVTLRCSPRSGDLSVYWYQQSLDQGLQFLIQYYNGEERAKGNILERFSAQQFPDLHSELNLSSLELGDSALYFCASSPSSLIVTGYTFGSGTRLTVV.

This chain uses TRBV7-9 with TRBJ2-7, with TRBD1 matching over 11 bases. The V and J ends lost 1 base and 4 bases, in that order; junction bases with no gene match: 9. CDR3 length: 17 amino acids. CDR1 is SEHNR and CDR2 is FQNEAQ in the germline V gene (reference sequence). The CDR3, as DNA: TGTGCCAGCAGCTTAGGCGGGACAGGGGGTCGCTTGTACGAGCAGTACTTC. It specifies CASSLGGTGGRLYEQYF.

This chain joins TRBV7-3 and TRBJ2-6; D is unclear. The CDR3 is 15 amino acids. Germline CDR1 is SGHTA and CDR2 is FQGTGA. The V end lost 3 bases, the J end lost 0 bases, and 6 bases lay between the germline ends. The CDR3 DNA is TGTGCCAGCAGCTTGAACTTCTCTGGGGCCAACGTCCTGACTTTC. Its protein product is CASSLNFSGANVLTF.

With respect to this clone: This sample also contains other DNA sequences that code for the same CDR3. The V gene is TRBV3-1 (or the pseudogene TRBV3-2), the J gene TRBJ1-2; D is unclear. The V and J ends lost 3 bases and 2 bases respectively, with 4 bases between them. CDR1 and CDR2 from the germline V gene are LGHDT and YNNKEL (reference sequence). This CDR3 has 12 amino acids. In nucleotides, the CDR3 is TGTGCCAGCAGCCAGGGGAACTATGGCTACACCTTC. Translation: CASSQGNYGYTF.

As regards this clone: Other DNA sequences in this sample translate to the same CDR3. J is TRBJ1-3 and V is TRBV5-1; 7 nucleotides line up with TRBD1. The CDR3 has 14 residues. The trim removed 5 bases at V and 4 bases at J, leaving 6 bases unmatched. The germline V gene encodes CDR1 SGHRS and CDR2 YFSETQ. The CDR3 sequence is CASSPGTAGNTIYF. The CDR3 DNA follows: TGCGCCAGCAGTCCCGGGACAGCCGGAAACACCATATATTTT.

The chain is built from TRBV19 and TRBJ2-3, with D maybe TRBD1 (6 bases). Trimming removed 5 bases from V and 0 bases from J, with 15 bases in between. The length of the CDR3 is 16 residues. The V gene's germline CDR1 is LNHDA and CDR2 SQIVND (reference sequence). The CDR3 DNA is TGTGCCAGTAGTTCCGGGACACCTCTGAGCACAGATACGCAGTATTTT. Amino acids: CASSSGTPLSTDTQYF.

This clone has just a few counts. The chain is built from TRBV6-6 and TRBJ2-7; D possibly uses TRBD1 or TRBD2 (5 bases each). CDR1 MNHNY and CDR2 SVGAGI come from the germline V gene (reference sequence). The CDR3 runs 12 residues. The V gene lost 6 bases and the J gene lost 5 bases, with 11 bases spanning the gap. In nucleotides, the CDR3 is TGTGCCAGCAGGAGGGAAGGGGACGAGCAGTACTTC. Its translation is CASRREGDEQYF.

The genes are TRBV2 and TRBJ2-2; 7 nucleotides align to TRBD2. V was clipped by 6 bases and J by 6 bases; unmatched bases: 10. The CDR3 sequence is 15 residues long. CDR1 and CDR2 (germline): SNHLY, FYNNEI. The CDR3 reads CASRDRLAGSGELFF. For the CDR3, the DNA is TGTGCCAGCAGGGATAGACTAGCTGGGTCCGGGGAGCTGTTTTTT.

Regarding this clone: At one of its ends the junction is not consistent with the germline gene, which may arise from a read error. V usage is TRBV4-2 and J usage is TRBJ2-1, with 10 bases aligning to TRBD2. Germline-derived CDR1 and CDR2 are LGHNA and YNFKEQ. The length of the CDR3 is 18 residues. The CDR3 loop reads CASSQAFGSSGGHKEQFF. Written as DNA, the CDR3 is TGTGCCAGCAGCCAAGCCTTCGGATCTAGCGGGGGCCACAAGGAGCAGTTCTTC.